Below, one TCR beta chain is given with its context. Per the original data handling: Estimates of nucleated cell counts were drawn from the amplification of reference gene primers. TCRdb keeps only in-frame clones here, not all; method: immunoSEQ multiplex PCR. That table supplies the V and J calls and clone size; D and trimming were determined from the DNA. The table lists 15,000 to 20,000 clones, roughly four fifths of them singletons, with approximately 15% in the top ten. This specimen comes from a study of blood T cell repertoires in COVID-19. The CDR3 is made up of 15 amino acids. Germline V gene sequence: CDR1 LNHDA, CDR2 SQIVND (reference sequence). The V segment lost 5 bases and the J segment 2 bases; nucleotides outside the gene matches: 6.

The gene calls are TRBV19 and TRBJ2-7, with 10 bases identical to TRBD1. The TCR comes from a man aged 35 to 55 with active or convalescent COVID-19. Sequencing input: peripheral blood. Here the CDR3 DNA reads TGTGCCAGTAGTTGGGACAGGGGATCCCCCTACGAGCAGTACTTC. Protein sequence: CASSWDRGSPYEQYF.